One sample yielded the 8 T cell receptor beta chains listed below, sequenced in a study of early T cells in non-severe SARS-CoV-2 infection. MiXCR was run by TCRdb on the 5' RACE reads, yielding one entry per CDR3 protein. The repertoire consists of about 30,000 distinct CDR3 sequences, with about 4.5% occurring once and the leading ten covering approximately 5%. The sequences come from whole blood, collected at baseline. The receptors were gathered from an adult who was a healthcare worker with PCR-confirmed SARS-CoV-2 infection or an uninfected control (not recorded which).

This clonotype has just a few counts. The junction and the germline gene differ at one end; a read error may be behind it. This chain uses TRBV7-6 with TRBJ2-3; possibly TRBD1 for D (6 bases). Germline V gene sequence: CDR1 SGHVS, CDR2 FNYEAQ. There are 12 residues in the CDR3. This CDR3 reads CASSKDGGHEHF. The CDR3 coding sequence is TGTGCCAGCAGCAAGGATGGGGGACACGAACATTTT.

Notes on this clonotype: A much more abundant neighbour one base away suggests this may be a read error. The chain carries TRBV3-1 and TRBJ2-5; D unresolved. Germline V gene data show CDR1 as LGHDT and CDR2 as YNNKEL (reference sequence). The CDR3 is made up of 13 amino acids. The CDR3 DNA reads TGTGCCAGCAACCAAGATGAGCTGGAGACCCAGTACTTC. Protein: CASNQDELETQYF.

This clonotype was found many times. The chain employs TRBV5-1 and TRBJ1-2, with D maybe TRBD1 (6 bases). Trimming removed 3 bases at V and 2 bases at J, with 14 bases between. From germline, CDR1 is SGHRS and CDR2 YFSETQ. The CDR3 has 15 residues. The DNA for the CDR3 is TGCGCCAGCAGCTCCTACTCGGGGGGCAACTATGGCTACACCTTC. It yields the protein CASSSYSGGNYGYTF.

J is TRBJ2-7 and V is TRBV7-2; D is uncertain. V was pared by 0 bases and J by 7 bases, with 4 bases between. Looked up from germline, CDR1 is SGHTA and CDR2 is FQGNSA. The CDR3 contains 11 residues. The CDR3, as DNA: TGTGCCAGCAGCTTAGCCGAAGAGCAGTACTTC. Translated: CASSLAEEQYF. The full variable domain, rest sourced from reference TRBV7-2 and TRBJ2-7, is GAGVSQSPSNKVTEKGKDVELRCDPISGHTALYWYRQSLGQGLEFLIYFQGNSAPDKSGLPSDRFSAERTGGSVSTLTIQRTQQEDSAVYLCASSLAEEQYFGPGTRLTVT.

This clonotype was picked up many times. V is TRBV6-5 and J is TRBJ2-7, with D perhaps given as TRBD1 or TRBD2 (6 bases each). The V and J ends lost 0 bases and 3 bases respectively, with 18 bases between them. CDR3 length: 17 amino acids. Germline values: CDR1 MNHEY, CDR2 SVGAGI. CDR3 residues: CASSYSPGLEGVYEQYF. The DNA for the CDR3 is TGTGCCAGCAGTTACTCGCCGGGACTGGAGGGGGTCTACGAGCAGTACTTC.

This clonotype was detected ten times or more. This chain connects TRBV7-3 to TRBJ1-2; maybe TRBD1 (6 bases). Trimming shortened V by 5 bases and J by 8 bases, and 18 bases separated the two germline ends. The CDR3 loop spans 14 amino acids. Germline values: CDR1 SGHTA, CDR2 FQGTGA. The CDR3 region is CASSPGPGEEGYTF. In DNA form, the CDR3 reads TGTGCCAGCAGCCCTGGACCAGGGGAAGAGGGCTACACCTTC.

The rearrangement uses TRBV11-3 and TRBJ2-7, with TRBD1 as a possible D gene (6 bases). The CDR3 totals 15 residues. The V and J ends lost 0 bases and 4 bases respectively, with 13 bases between them. Germline V CDR1 and CDR2: SGHNT, YENEEA. CDR3 sequence: CASSLDRFRGYEQYF. CDR3 nucleotides: TGTGCCAGCAGCTTAGATCGGTTCAGGGGTTACGAGCAGTACTTC.

The sample holds many counts of this clonotype. V gene TRBV20-1 combines with J gene TRBJ2-7; TRBD1 matches 8 bases. The CDR3 is 14 residues long. CDR1 is DFQATT and CDR2 is SNEGSKA in the germline V gene (reference sequence). V gave up 2 bases and J gave up 3 bases; unmatched junction bases: 6. The CDR3 protein is CSARRQGPNYEQYF. CDR3 DNA: TGCAGTGCTAGAAGACAGGGGCCTAACTACGAGCAGTACTTC.